This T cell receptor (beta chain) was identified in a study of blood T cells in healthy people across ages. The table lists this clonotype with many counts. Its target is not known. A sample-barcoded 5' primer and a J-beta primer mix were used in a second PCR of about 7 to 11 cycles. TCRdb reprocessed the 5' RACE reads with MiXCR, giving one entry per CDR3 protein. The repertoire has around 970,000 distinct CDR3 sequences, 51% of them found once; the top ten carry 20% to 25%. Germline V lookup: CDR1 SQVTM, CDR2 ANQGSEA. V shed 4 bases and J 5 bases; nucleotides not matched to a gene: 2. This CDR3 is 13 amino acids long. Study findings and constraints: Per million T cells, the diversity of TCR beta decreased roughly linearly as age advanced. Possibly confounding the expanded clonotype changes was the fact that donor CMV status was unknown.

V gene TRBV29-1 combines with J gene TRBJ2-7; 13 nucleotides agree with TRBD2. The material sequenced was blood. The source of this sequence is a woman in her fifties or sixties in good health. CDR3 sequence: CSVGLAGGNEQYF. CDR3 nucleotide sequence: TGCAGCGTTGGACTAGCGGGAGGTAACGAGCAGTACTTC.